A selection of T cell receptor beta chains follows, all from one sample in a study of T cell responses to AZD1222 COVID-19 vaccine. Assay used: immunoSEQ multiplex PCR; TCRdb lists only in-frame clones, some missing. The sample consists of approximately 110,000 clones, 92% of them appearing once. The sequences come from peripheral blood, collected 28 days after the second AZD1222 dose. These receptors were obtained from an adult who received the AZD1222 COVID-19 vaccine. CDR3s include the opening cysteine and the closing phenylalanine or tryptophan. Each record gives: V gene, CDR3 protein.

TRBV10-3	CAISESRRQWDF
TRBV28	CASSGTGGQETQYF
TRBV5-1	CASSRTTGQKLYF
TRBV6-5	CASSFRGDQPQHF
TRBV9	CASSVPGITDTQYF
TRBV18	CASSPSVNTEAFF
TRBV2	CASSSRASGSPLHF
TRBV4-1	CASSRDRGIEFF
TRBV19	CASSIRQNRQFSNQPQHF
TRBV19	CASSIIIGQGRTGELFF
TRBV18	CASSPGDTGELFF
TRBV9	CASSVGIANTEAFF
TRBV9	CASTPLAGYNEQFF
TRBV19	CASSLRGRAGGTQYF
TRBV11-2	CASSVSSLGNTIYF
TRBV7-2	CASSPQGPIRNEKLFF
TRBV12-3/TRBV12-4	CASSLSGGNTIYF
TRBV6-6	CASNDGQGRAGELFF
TRBV5-1	CASSLPGTSGYNEQFF
TRBV28	CASSGEAPQYF
TRBV19	CASSFRGSIVNEQFF
TRBV6-2/TRBV6-3	CASSSRTETYSNQPQHF
TRBV3-1/TRBV3-2	CASSRHGGAGNEQYF
TRBV19	CASTISRDRVFNEQFF
TRBV18	CASSLLGPFRYF
TRBV7-2	CASSLKRESYEQYF
TRBV13	CASTTDISENEAFF
TRBV28	CASSITTDTQYF
TRBV5-1	CASSRTGGAGNTIYF
TRBV7-2	CASSLGTSGTTDTQYF
TRBV4-2	CASSQENSASYNEQFF
TRBV2	CASTLGGQAAFSYEQYF
TRBV6-4	CASSDFGGKNNEQFF
TRBV27	CASKRTSGYTDTQYF
TRBV21-1	CASSTGLPTYNEQFF
TRBV27	CASSLGSGDYNEQFF
TRBV6-6	CASSYAQGASSPLHF
TRBV6-1	CASSVQGSSNTGELFF
TRBV18	CASSPAAGSSYEQYF
TRBV28	CASSLIGELFF
TRBV29-1	CSVTNRGTEAFF
TRBV3-1/TRBV3-2	CASSLIHQGDTQYF
TRBV2	CASTQGGFNQPQHF
TRBV7-9	CASSLSQGDEKLFF
TRBV11-2	CASSFPTGTGSGGYTF
TRBV10-2	CASSGQGITDTQYF
TRBV4-1	CASSQGAGRGSNQPQHF
TRBV28	CASRKTGSSYEQYF
TRBV7-9	CASSFTPRGEQFF